What follows are 20 T cell receptor beta chains derived from one specimen sequenced in a study of metastatic and nonmetastatic thyroid tumors. Each patient came to thyroid surgery without any prior treatment (of any kind). TCRdb reanalyzed the PCR reads with MiXCR. The sample lists some 30,000 clones; about 30% were seen once. Source material: blood. The origin of the receptors is a female donor with papillary thyroid cancer or a benign thyroid nodule (not recorded which). Some clones in this sample may be carry-over from other donors' samples.

This clone was counted ten times or more. The genes are TRBV7-2 and TRBJ2-3; TRBD2 matches at 12 bases. Germline values: CDR1 SGHTA, CDR2 FQGNSA. The CDR3 is 14 amino acids. Losses at the gene ends were 5 bases for V and 6 bases for J; bases not matched to a gene: 3. CDR3 amino acids: CASSHGTSGDTQYF. CDR3 nucleotide sequence: TGTGCCAGCAGCCACGGGACTAGCGGGGATACGCAGTATTTT.

The rearrangement joins TRBV6-1 to TRBJ1-1; D call uncertain. The CDR3 has 13 residues. V lost 2 bases, J lost 6 bases, and 10 bases lay in between. Germline CDR1 MNHNS, CDR2 SASEGT. CDR3 amino acids: CASSESAWPEAFF. DNA of the CDR3: TGTGCCAGCAGTGAATCGGCATGGCCTGAAGCTTTCTTT.

Ten or more counts support this clone. The chain recombines TRBV7-6 with TRBJ2-7; 11 nucleotides line up with TRBD1. The CDR3 runs to 14 residues. V gave up 6 bases and J gave up 4 bases; unmatched junction bases: 5. Per germline, CDR1 SGHVS and CDR2 FNYEAQ. CDR3 protein: CASSSDRGLYEQYF. In nucleotides, the CDR3 is TGTGCCAGCAGTTCGGACAGGGGGCTATACGAGCAGTACTTC.

In its sample, this clone was seen many times. The chain uses TRBV28 and TRBJ2-7, with a possible D match to TRBD1 (6 bases). V gave up 5 bases and J gave up 3 bases, with 17 bases separating them. CDR1 MDHEN and CDR2 SYDVKM come from the germline V gene. This CDR3 is built from 15 residues. The CDR3 is CASSGGGVMVYEQYF. The CDR3 DNA follows: TGTGCCAGCAGTGGGGGCGGTGTTATGGTCTACGAGCAGTACTTC.

Points on this clone: At one boundary the junction diverges from the germline segment, which might be a read error. This chain uses TRBV20-1 with TRBJ1-4, with a possible D match to TRBD1 (5 bases). CDR3 length: 15 amino acids. Germline V CDR1 and CDR2: DFQATT, SNEGSKA (reference sequence). CDR3: CSARDVSQGFEKLLF. In DNA form, the CDR3 reads TGCAGTGCTAGAGACGTGAGCCAGGGTTTTGAAAAACTGTTATTT.

This clone was found many times. The rearrangement joins TRBV18 to TRBJ2-1, with D uncertain. Between the trimmed V and J ends, which lost 3 bases and 1 base, there was a span of 10 bases. CDR1 is KGHSH and CDR2 is LQKENI in the germline V gene. The length of the CDR3 is 15 residues. The chain's CDR3 is CASSPLDGSYNEQFF. The CDR3 DNA sequence: TGTGCCAGCTCACCGTTAGACGGGTCCTACAATGAGCAGTTCTTC.

The table lists this clone with many counts. This chain connects TRBV20-1 to TRBJ2-1; D not certain. Germline values: CDR1 DFQATT, CDR2 SNEGSKA (reference sequence). This CDR3 region has 16 residues. V gave up 5 bases and J gave up 6 bases, with 23 bases separating them. CDR3 nucleotide sequence: TGCAGTGCTCCCCGAGGCTTAGCTGCTTCAAGCAATGAGCAGTTCTTC. Amino acids: CSAPRGLAASSNEQFF.

This clone is a singleton in its sample. One end of the junction varies from germline; a read error may be responsible. V gene TRBV7-9 combines with J gene TRBJ1-1; TRBD1 might be the D (5 bases). The CDR3 loop spans 14 amino acids. Germline lookup yields CDR1 SEHNR and CDR2 FQNEAQ (reference sequence). CDR3 in DNA: TGTGTCAGCAGTTCGCGGGGGTTGGGCACTGAAGCTTTCTTT. Translated, it gives CVSSSRGLGTEAFF.

About this clone itself: At one of its ends the junction is not consistent with the germline gene, which may arise from a read error. The CDR3 region is CARSVYGLAGGEDTQYF. DNA for the CDR3: TGTGCCAGAAGCGTTTACGGACTAGCGGGAGGAGAAGATACGCAGTATTTT. This chain uses TRBV9 with TRBJ2-3; 14 nucleotides align to TRBD2. CDR3 size: 17 residues. Germline-derived CDR1 and CDR2 are SGDLS and YYNGEE.

Judged by abundance, this clone is medium-sized. This chain joins TRBV9 and TRBJ2-2, with D maybe TRBD1 (6 bases). This CDR3 has 15 amino acids. Germline lookup yields CDR1 SGDLS and CDR2 YYNGEE. V lost 1 base, J lost 4 bases, and 11 bases lay in between. This CDR3 is CASSVTGQFTGELFF. DNA for the CDR3: TGTGCCAGCAGCGTAACTGGACAGTTCACCGGGGAGCTGTTTTTT.

The V call is TRBV15, the J call TRBJ2-7, with D uncertain. CDR3 length: 15 residues. The germline V gene has CDR1 LNHNV and CDR2 YYDKDF (reference sequence). V lost 0 bases and J lost 6, with 15 bases in between. The CDR3 sequence: CATSRDVRRDSEQYF. The CDR3 DNA reads as TGTGCCACCAGCAGAGATGTAAGGCGAGACTCCGAGCAGTACTTC.

The chain uses TRBV20-1 and TRBJ2-7; a weak D match, TRBD2 (5 bases). Trimming removed 4 bases from V and 5 bases from J, with 15 bases in between. Per the germline V gene, CDR1 is DFQATT and CDR2 is SNEGSKA (reference sequence). This CDR3 spans 13 amino acids. CDR3 in amino acids: CSATSLSWNEQYF. The DNA of the CDR3 is TGCAGTGCTACTAGCTTGAGTTGGAACGAGCAGTACTTC.

This clone was seen at least ten times. This chain uses TRBV20-1 with TRBJ2-3, with unresolved D. The length of the CDR3 is 14 residues. CDR1 is DFQATT, CDR2 SNEGSKA, per germline (reference sequence). The V end lost 7 bases, the J end lost 6 bases, and 20 bases lay between the germline ends. The CDR3 region has the DNA TGCAGTGGTGCCTTCGGACCCTCGTCCGATACGCAGTATTTT. This gives the protein CSGAFGPSSDTQYF.

The chain carries TRBV19 and TRBJ1-2, with TRBD1 matching 9 bases. The CDR3 consists of 16 residues. Germline V gives CDR1 LNHDA, CDR2 SQIVND (reference sequence). Losses at the gene ends were 4 bases for V and 8 bases for J; bases not matched to a gene: 14. The CDR3, as DNA: TGTGCCAGTAGTAGAATCTACCGCCGGGACAGGGTCGGCTACACCTTC. Protein product: CASSRIYRRDRVGYTF.

This clone was found many times. In DNA, the CDR3 is TGTGCCAGCAGCCCGGGACAGAGCTTGAACACTGAAGCTTTCTTT. Translation gives CASSPGQSLNTEAFF. The chain employs TRBV12-3 or TRBV12-4 and TRBJ1-1; 7 positions match TRBD1. The V and J ends lost 6 bases and 0 bases, in that order; junction bases with no gene match: 7. The CDR3 contains 15 residues.

Many counts were recorded for this clone. The CDR3 DNA follows: TGTGCCACCGCAGAAGGGCAGGGGTATGGCTACACCTTC. It is translated as CATAEGQGYGYTF. The chain carries TRBV24-1 and TRBJ1-2; maybe TRBD1 (6 bases). The germline gives CDR1 KGHDR, CDR2 SFDVKD. The CDR3 extends over 13 amino acids. The V gene lost 9 bases and the J gene lost 5 bases, with 15 bases spanning the gap.

V usage is TRBV6-1 and J usage is TRBJ2-3; TRBD2 matches 11 bases. The CDR3 is 17 residues long. Germline V lookup: CDR1 MNHNS, CDR2 SASEGT. Trimming at V came to 3 bases and at J to 3 bases, leaving 8 bases not matched to a gene. The CDR3 reads CASSDNVAGGQTDTQYF. CDR3 nucleotide sequence: TGTGCCAGCAGTGATAACGTAGCGGGAGGGCAAACAGATACGCAGTATTTT.

This clone has a count of ten or more. The chain uses TRBV5-1 and TRBJ2-1; perhaps TRBD2 as D (6 bases). From germline, CDR1 is SGHRS and CDR2 YFSETQ. The CDR3 has 15 residues. Trimming cost V 0 bases and J 5 bases, with 12 bases left between them. CDR3 sequence (DNA): TGCGCCAGCAGCTTGGGGCTAGCGACCAACAATGAGCAGTTCTTC. It codes for CASSLGLATNNEQFF.

This clone was counted ten times or more. This chain joins TRBV7-2 and TRBJ2-7; no firm D call. The CDR3 has 12 residues. V gave up 3 bases and J gave up 2 bases, with 5 bases separating them. Germline V CDR1 and CDR2: SGHTA, FQGNSA. CDR3 in DNA: TGTGCCAGCAGCTTTACCGCCTACGAGCAGTACTTC. Translated, it gives CASSFTAYEQYF.

This clone was counted between two and nine times. The rearrangement links TRBV6-6 to TRBJ2-1, with TRBD2 matching over 7 bases. V lost 2 bases to trimming and J lost 1 base; unmatched junction nucleotides: 8. In germline, CDR1 is MNHNY, CDR2 SVGAGI (reference sequence). This CDR3 is built from 17 residues. The CDR3 nucleotides read TGTGCCAGCAGTTACGGCCCCGTACTAGCGTCCTACAATGAGCAGTTCTTC. It is translated as CASSYGPVLASYNEQFF.